This record covers a single TCR beta chain. This clonotype was recorded many times. No cognate antigen has been identified for it. No base quality values were provided; no much bigger clone lies one nucleotide off. The time point label, as the study defines it: pre-sensitization, week 0. Read against the paper, the sample's treatment or condition label means: therapeutic diphenylcyclopropenone sensitization with weekly scalp DPC. At each patch-test visit, blood was drawn before the patch test was applied. Patients were considered eligible if aged 18 to 70, diagnosed with alopecia and deemed suitable for DPC therapy, and patients were excluded if pregnant. Total RNA was isolated from unfractionated whole blood collected in Tempus Blood RNA tubes. The protocol used for the library was RACE. The run used a NextSeq 500. During library preparation, unique molecular identifiers were attached to individual cDNA molecules so that TCRs could be counted in a quantitative, reproducible way. From each blood RNA sample, both TCR alpha and TCR beta chains were sequenced. The paper's data handling went like this. The median number of TCRs per sample was roughly 100,000, ranging from roughly 20,000 to 700,000. The Decombinator software suite was used to annotate V, J and CDR3 in the TCR reads. For PS versus PT1 abundance plots, all samples were subsampled to the same number of TCRs (28,000). Expanded TCRs were defined as absent before sensitization and observed at least eight times at the 2-week time point. The public reads were run again by TCRdb, first through fastp at Q25 and then through MiXCR, and only productive beta chains were kept. Identical CDR3 proteins give one entry, which carries the most common genes and DNA. TCRdb's processing, not the authors' own work, is the source of the V and J calls. Here the sample has more than 80,000 distinct CDR3 sequences; about 12% occur a single time. The top ten constitute about 1.6% of the sample.

The sample originates from a study of human T cells and chemical hapten exposure (dated by TCRdb to about 2021). In the study overall: For sensitization, 2% DPC in acetone was applied to a roughly 2 cm by roughly 2 cm area of upper inner arm skin. The patient cohort, mostly female, included alopecia areata with under or over 50% scalp involvement, alopecia totalis and alopecia universalis. Throughout the study period of around 25 weeks, patients also received therapeutic DPC doses to the scalp every week. Libraries were combined into a pool for sequencing, and differences in TCR yield between samples came mainly from small differences in library volumes within the pool. Patch testing was performed on the upper back with Finn chambers containing 0.01% DPC, and the patch tests were scored after 6 days according to International Contact Dermatitis Research Group standards. This study followed changes in the peripheral blood TCR repertoire in vivo during primary and secondary sensitization of alopecia patients to the hapten diphenylcyclopropenone (DPC). Blood was sampled from patients pre-sensitization (week 0) and at 2, 6 and about 24 weeks after DPC sensitization. For TCR sequencing, blood came from over 25 alopecia patients at anywhere from one to four time points (pre-sensitization, 2, 6 and 24 weeks). The full study reports these points: DPC sensitization did not change the number of TCRs with a frequency above 1 in 1000, and there was no evidence of changes in global repertoire structure. Because all patients had alopecia, a presumed autoimmune disease, the immune response of the patients might differ from that of healthy individuals. Patch test score correlated positively with the number of PT1 expanded TCRs, reaching significance at thresholds 8, 16 and 32 but not at 4. Compared with pre-sensitization or healthy control sets, expanded TCRs formed significantly more large CDR3 similarity clusters, which is consistent with antigen-driven responses. After repeated subsampling, the strength of the expansion versus patch-test correlation and the threshold at which it became significant changed.

Reading from cysteine to phenylalanine, the CDR3 counts 15 amino acids. Only CDR3 DNA is held: 45 bases, read in frame from base 1. V and J lose 1 base and 0 bases, and a span of 9 bases separates them. The germline V gene (reference sequence) specifies LGHDT as CDR1 and YNNKEL as CDR2. The rearranged chain carries TRBV3-1 and TRBJ1-1; too little of a D gene remains to name it. The clonotype was recovered from a woman in her 50s with alopecia areata. Some clones in this sample may be carry-over from other donors' samples. This sample comprised whole blood, obtained in connection with sensitization to the hapten diphenylcyclopropenone (DPC). Here the CDR3 is given as CASSQGTWMNTEAFF. The DNA sequence is TGTGCCAGCAGCCAAGGAACCTGGATGAACACTGAAGCTTTCTTT. Beyond the CDR3, the reference TRBV3-1 and TRBJ1-1 genes provide the residues; the full variable domain reads: DTAVSQTPKYLVTQMGNDKSIKCEQNLGHDTMYWYKQDSKKFLKIMFSYNNKELIINETVPNRFSPKSPDKAHLNLHINSLELGDSAVYFCASSQGTWMNTEAFFGQGTRLTVV.